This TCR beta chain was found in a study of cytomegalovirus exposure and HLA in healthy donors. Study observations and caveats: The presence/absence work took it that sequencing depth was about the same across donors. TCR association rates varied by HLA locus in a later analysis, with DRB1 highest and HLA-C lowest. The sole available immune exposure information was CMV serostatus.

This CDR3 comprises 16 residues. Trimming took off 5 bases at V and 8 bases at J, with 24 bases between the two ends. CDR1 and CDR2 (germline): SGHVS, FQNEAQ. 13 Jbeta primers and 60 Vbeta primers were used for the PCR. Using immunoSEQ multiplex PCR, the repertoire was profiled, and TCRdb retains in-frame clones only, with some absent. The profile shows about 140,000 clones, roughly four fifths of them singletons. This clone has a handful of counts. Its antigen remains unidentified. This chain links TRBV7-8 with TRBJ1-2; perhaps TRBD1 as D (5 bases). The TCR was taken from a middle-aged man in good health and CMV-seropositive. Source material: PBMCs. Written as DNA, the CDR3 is TGTGCCAGCAGCCCCCTCCGCCCACGGGGGACGGAAGGCTACACCTTC. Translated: CASSPLRPRGTEGYTF.